The 8 T cell receptor beta chains below were found in one sample sequenced in a study of CD8 T cells in Susac syndrome. Reverse transcription used roughly 0.5 to 1 ug RNA and random hexamers. TCRdb re-analysed the immunoSEQ multiplex PCR reads in MiXCR, keeping a single row per CDR3 protein. This table holds 160,000 or so distinct CDR3 sequences, roughly 94% found once. Sequences were obtained from CD8+ T cells from PBMCs. The source is a human donor with multiple sclerosis.

The chain carries TRBV30 and TRBJ1-6, with D hard to call. The CDR3 extends over 15 amino acids. CDR1 and CDR2 from the germline V gene are GTSNPN and SVGIG (reference sequence). V was pared by 4 bases and J by 4 bases, with 14 bases between. The CDR3 region is CAWTFQVAYNSPLHF. In nucleotides, the CDR3 is TGTGCCTGGACATTCCAGGTCGCTTATAATTCACCCCTCCACTTT.

The chain combines TRBV7-9 with TRBJ2-7; 14 bases line up with TRBD2. V gave up 5 bases and J gave up 4 bases; unmatched junction bases: 4. The CDR3 runs to 15 residues. Germline CDR1 is SEHNR and CDR2 is FQNEAQ (reference sequence). The CDR3 spells CASSAGTSGGYEQYF. CDR3 nucleotide sequence: TGTGCCAGCAGCGCCGGGACTAGCGGGGGATACGAGCAGTACTTC.

V gene TRBV28 combines with J gene TRBJ2-3; TRBD1 agrees at 7 bases. CDR1 and CDR2 from the germline V gene are MDHEN and SYDVKM. The V segment lost 7 bases and the J segment 0 bases; nucleotides outside the gene matches: 10. The length of the CDR3 is 16 residues. CDR3 amino acids: CASNPHGTASTDTQYF. CDR3 nucleotide sequence: TGTGCCAGCAACCCCCACGGGACAGCTAGCACAGATACGCAGTATTTT.

The chain carries TRBV2 and TRBJ1-2; D unresolved. Trimming stripped 1 base from V and 2 bases from J, with 14 bases between. This CDR3 spans 16 amino acids. Per the germline V gene, CDR1 is SNHLY and CDR2 is FYNNEI. The CDR3 loop is CASSEGPDEGNYGYTF. The DNA for the CDR3 is TGTGCCAGCAGTGAAGGTCCGGATGAGGGAAACTATGGCTACACCTTC.

The rearrangement uses TRBV28 and TRBJ2-3, with D unclear. Trimming left V 3 bases short and J 1 base short, with 17 bases between. This CDR3 is built from 17 residues. Germline assignment: CDR1 MDHEN and CDR2 SYDVKM. This CDR3 reads CASSFRPSGQGTDTQYF. In DNA, the CDR3 is TGTGCCAGCAGTTTTAGACCCAGTGGGCAGGGCACAGATACGCAGTATTTT.

The rearrangement links TRBV2 to TRBJ1-2, with D unclear. Deletions cut 3 bases from V and 5 bases from J, with 7 bases between. Germline CDR1 reads SNHLY; CDR2 reads FYNNEI. The CDR3 is 12 amino acids. Written as DNA, the CDR3 is TGTGCCAGCAGTGACCTGGCTTATGGCTACACCTTC. This codes for CASSDLAYGYTF.

V gene TRBV30 combines with J gene TRBJ2-3; 9 bases align to TRBD2. Germline V lookup: CDR1 GTSNPN, CDR2 SVGIG (reference sequence). J lost 0 bases, V lost 0 bases, and 10 bases had no gene match. CDR3 length: 18 residues. Written as DNA, the CDR3 is TGTGCCTGGAGTGTAGTTGGGCTAGCGGGGACTAGCACAGATACGCAGTATTTT. Encoded protein: CAWSVVGLAGTSTDTQYF.

Concerning this clonotype itself: An end of the junction does not agree with germline; a read error may underlie this. J is TRBJ2-7 and V is TRBV12-5; TRBD2 might be the D (6 bases). The CDR3 runs to 13 residues. The germline CDR1 and CDR2 sequences are LGHNT and FRNRAP. The CDR3 sequence is CASGLGLLYEQYF. The CDR3 DNA reads TGTGCTAGTGGCTTGGGACTTCTCTACGAGCAGTACTTC.